The rows below give T cell receptor beta chains drawn from one sample of a study of blood T cell repertoires in COVID-19. The protocol was immunoSEQ multiplex PCR, while the TCRdb copy is restricted to in-frame clones and leaves out a portion. The sample gives 170,000 or so clones, just under 90% of which show up once; approximately 12% is in the top ten. Sample: peripheral blood. The receptor source for this set is an older woman with COVID-19, enrolled during active disease. The CDR3 runs from the conserved cysteine through the conserved F or W. A D gene is named only where the DNA matches it firmly. A clone size is listed for some rows: how often the clone was seen (once, few, many), or a class if it is expanded.

>TRBV5-1|.|.|TRBJ2-5
TGCGCCAGCAGCTTTGGACAGACTCAAGAGACCCAGTACTTC
CASSFGQTQETQYF
>TRBV5-1|.|.|TRBJ1-4
TGCGCCAGCAAAGGGCCGGGGAGGACATCTAATGAAAAACTGTTTTTT
CASKGPGRTSNEKLFF
>TRBV5-4|.|TRBD1|TRBJ2-7
TGTGCCAGCAGCAAACAGGGGCCCGGGACGTACGAGCAGTACTTC
CASSKQGPGTYEQYF
>TRBV7-3|.|.|TRBJ2-3
TGTGCCAGCAGCTCCTCCGGGGTTAGCACAGATACGCAGTATTTT
CASSSSGVSTDTQYF
>TRBV5-1|once|TRBD1|TRBJ1-1
TGCGCCAGCAGCTTGACAGGGGTTGCCCCTGAAGCTTTCTTT
CASSLTGVAPEAFF
>TRBV6-2/TRBV6-3|.|.|TRBJ2-2
TGTGCCAGCAGTTTCACTACACCCACCGGGGAGCTGTTTTTT
CASSFTTPTGELFF
>TRBV25-1|.|.|TRBJ1-5
TGTGCCAGCAGTGATCGTAGCAATCAGCCCCAGCATTTT
CASSDRSNQPQHF
>TRBV10-3|.|.|TRBJ2-3
TGTGCCATCAGTGAAAGGCAGGGCAGGGGCACAGATACGCAGTATTTT
CAISERQGRGTDTQYF
>TRBV21-1|.|.|TRBJ2-7
TGTGCCAGCAGCAAAGATCAGGGGCTCAAGGACGAGCAGTACTTC
CASSKDQGLKDEQYF
>TRBV19|.|.|TRBJ1-1
TGTGCCAGTAGTACGCCCGGGGGGACGGTTTTGGCTTTCTTT
CASSTPGGTVLAFF
>TRBV5-6|.|TRBD1|TRBJ1-3
TGTGCCAGCAGCTTCAGGACAGGCTCTGGAAACACCATATATTTT
CASSFRTGSGNTIYF
>TRBV6-5|.|TRBD1|TRBJ1-1
TGTGCCAGCAGTCCTCAGGGGGCGAGGGCTTTCTTT
CASSPQGARAFF
>TRBV6-6|.|TRBD1|TRBJ1-5
TGTGCCAGCAGTCCAGGACAGGGGGGGTTCGGGGATCAGCCCCAGCATTTT
CASSPGQGGFGDQPQHF
>TRBV6-5|.|TRBD1|TRBJ1-1
TGTGCCAGCAGCCAAAGACAGGGGCAAGCTTTCTTT
CASSQRQGQAFF